This T cell receptor (beta chain) was documented in a study of cytomegalovirus exposure and HLA in healthy donors. With 60 Vbeta and 13 Jbeta primers, the PCR was carried out. Data came from immunoSEQ multiplex PCR; TCRdb stores just in-frame clones and leaves some out. The sample contains under 150,000 clones, approximately 81% of which appear only once. Findings and limits, study-wide: Across donors, presence/absence analyses took sequencing depth to be roughly uniform.

A remark on this clone: Its antigen is currently unknown.

The CDR3 has 19 amino acids. Looked up from germline, CDR1 is SGHDT and CDR2 is YYEEEE. Unmatched junction bases numbered 10, after V lost 0 bases and J lost 3 bases. The sequencing sample was made of PBMCs. The TCR originated in a boy younger than 10 in good health and CMV-seronegative. The V gene is TRBV5-6, the J gene TRBJ2-3; TRBD2 aligns across 13 bases. The CDR3 protein is CASSLDVRTSGRGTDTQYF. CDR3 bases: TGTGCCAGCAGCTTGGATGTGAGGACTAGCGGGAGAGGGACAGATACGCAGTATTTT.